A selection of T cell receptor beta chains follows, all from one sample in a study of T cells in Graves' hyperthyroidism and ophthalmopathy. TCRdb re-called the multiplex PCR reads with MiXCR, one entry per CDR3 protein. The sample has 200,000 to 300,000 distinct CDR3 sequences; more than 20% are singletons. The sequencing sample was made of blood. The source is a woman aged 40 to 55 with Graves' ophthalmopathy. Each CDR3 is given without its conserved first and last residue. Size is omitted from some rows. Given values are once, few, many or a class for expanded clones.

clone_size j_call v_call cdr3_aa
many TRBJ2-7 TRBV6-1 ANPQESDPYEQY
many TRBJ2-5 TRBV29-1 SVSRGTQY
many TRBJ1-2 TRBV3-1 ASSQGYAAANYGYT
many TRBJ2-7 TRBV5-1 ASSLGDRVSSYEQY
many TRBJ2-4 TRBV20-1 SATDLSKGIQY
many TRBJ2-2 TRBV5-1 ASSLFPGVTGELF
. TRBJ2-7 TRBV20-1 SARTGMFYEQY
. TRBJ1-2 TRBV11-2 ASSLVQTTNYGYT
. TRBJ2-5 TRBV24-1 ATSSTGETQY
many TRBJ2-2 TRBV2 ASGRRTGELF
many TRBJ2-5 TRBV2 ASRQSGIGQETQY
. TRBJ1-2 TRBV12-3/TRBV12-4 ASSSPGQYYGYT
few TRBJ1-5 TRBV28 ASRGDGTGGNQPQH
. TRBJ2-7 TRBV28 ASSLVQGYEQY
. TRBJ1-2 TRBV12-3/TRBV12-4 ASSPRGDNYGYT